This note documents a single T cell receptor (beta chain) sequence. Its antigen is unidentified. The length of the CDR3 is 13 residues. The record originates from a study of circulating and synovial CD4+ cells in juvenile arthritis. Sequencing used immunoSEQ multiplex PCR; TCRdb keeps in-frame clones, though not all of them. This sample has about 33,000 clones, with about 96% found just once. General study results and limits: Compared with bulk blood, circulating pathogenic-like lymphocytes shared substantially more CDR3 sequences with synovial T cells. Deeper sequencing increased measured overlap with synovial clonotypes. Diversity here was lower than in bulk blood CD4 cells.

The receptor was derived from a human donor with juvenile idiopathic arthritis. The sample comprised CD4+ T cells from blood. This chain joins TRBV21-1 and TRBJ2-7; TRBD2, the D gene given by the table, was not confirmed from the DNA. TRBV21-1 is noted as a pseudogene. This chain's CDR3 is CASRGTISYEQYF. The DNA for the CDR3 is TGTGCCAGCCGGGGAACAATCTCCTACGAGCAGTACTTC.